Reported below is one TCR beta chain. The CDR3 runs 14 residues. Germline values: CDR1 SGHRS, CDR2 YFSETQ. V gave up 2 bases and J gave up 7 bases; unmatched junction bases: 5. The data stem from a study of control samples from healthy donors and cancer patients. The protocol was immunoSEQ multiplex PCR, while the TCRdb copy is restricted to in-frame clones and leaves out a portion. The data contain 95,000 to 150,000 clones, about 89% of them singletons. Material for sequencing was blood. The TCR sequence derives from a man aged 45-65 years in good health. This chain joins TRBV5-1 and TRBJ2-7; 11 positions match TRBD1. DNA for the CDR3: TGCGCCAGCAGCTTCGGACAGGGGGCGCGAGAGCAGTACTTC. Protein product: CASSFGQGAREQYF.